A selection of T cell receptor beta chains follows, all from one sample in a study of cytotoxic CD8 clonotypes in ibrutinib-treated CLL. TCRdb's table, derived via immunoSEQ multiplex PCR, lists solely in-frame clones and lacks some. The sample shows about 140,000 clones, about 84% of them seen only once. The material was PBMCs, obtained after 36 months of ibrutinib treatment. These receptors came from a human donor with chronic lymphocytic leukemia. CDR3s include the opening cysteine and the closing phenylalanine or tryptophan. A clone size is listed for some rows: how often the clone was seen (once, few, many), or a class if it is expanded.

size: .
J: TRBJ2-7
V: TRBV15
CDR3: CATSTIRDRTGLRTYEQYF

size: few
J: TRBJ2-7
V: TRBV6-1
CDR3: CASSEAGGSSYEQYF

size: few
J: TRBJ1-2
V: TRBV2
CDR3: CASSDSGNYGYTF

size: .
J: TRBJ2-3
V: TRBV10-1
CDR3: CASQSEGTDTQYF

size: many
J: TRBJ2-7
V: TRBV29-1
CDR3: CSVVGAYEQYF

size: .
J: TRBJ2-7
V: TRBV5-4
CDR3: CASSSQYEQYF

size: once
J: TRBJ1-1
V: TRBV18
CDR3: CASSPGGIADTEAFF

size: .
J: TRBJ2-3
V: TRBV10-3
CDR3: CAISESIGSRADTQYF

size: once
J: TRBJ2-3
V: TRBV10-3
CDR3: CAGGGTDTQYF

size: .
J: TRBJ2-1
V: TRBV9
CDR3: CASSNSVPRGGYHNEQFF

size: once
J: TRBJ2-5
V: TRBV11-2
CDR3: CASSLDLGGQETQYF

size: few
J: TRBJ2-7
V: TRBV5-4
CDR3: CASSLRVGSYEQYF

size: .
J: TRBJ1-2
V: TRBV19
CDR3: CASTQGVTLGYTF

size: .
J: TRBJ1-3
V: TRBV19
CDR3: CASKRFQGTGNTIYF

size: once
J: TRBJ1-1
V: TRBV5-1
CDR3: CASSKDRLTEAFF

size: .
J: TRBJ2-1
V: TRBV2
CDR3: CASRNGQGAISSYNEQFF

size: .
J: TRBJ1-5
V: TRBV10-1
CDR3: CASSDADQPQHF

size: .
J: TRBJ2-2
V: TRBV7-9
CDR3: CARGTDTGELFF

size: few
J: TRBJ2-2
V: TRBV2
CDR3: CASSEARELFF

size: .
J: TRBJ1-2
V: TRBV5-1
CDR3: CASSFALGTDYGYTF

size: .
J: TRBJ2-3
V: TRBV30
CDR3: CAWGLQGGADTQYF

size: .
J: TRBJ2-1
V: TRBV21-1
CDR3: CASSKEDLAGGPNEQFF

size: once
J: TRBJ1-5
V: TRBV19
CDR3: CASKGDRDYSNQPQHF

size: many
J: TRBJ2-3
V: TRBV29-1
CDR3: CSVHRQTSTDTQYF

size: .
J: TRBJ1-1
V: TRBV6-5
CDR3: CASNKDTSNTEAFF

size: .
J: TRBJ2-5
V: TRBV4-1
CDR3: CASSQVAKETQYF